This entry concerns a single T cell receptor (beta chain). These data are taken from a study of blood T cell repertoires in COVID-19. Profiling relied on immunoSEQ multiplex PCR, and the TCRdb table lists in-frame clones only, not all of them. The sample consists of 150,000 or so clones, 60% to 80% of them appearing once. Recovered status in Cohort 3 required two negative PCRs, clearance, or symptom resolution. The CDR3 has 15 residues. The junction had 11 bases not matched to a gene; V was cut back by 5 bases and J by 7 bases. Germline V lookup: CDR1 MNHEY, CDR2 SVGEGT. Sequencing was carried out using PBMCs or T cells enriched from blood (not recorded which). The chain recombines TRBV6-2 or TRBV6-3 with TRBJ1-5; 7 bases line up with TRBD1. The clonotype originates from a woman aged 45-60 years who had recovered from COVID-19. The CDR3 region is CASSLFKTGPQPQHF. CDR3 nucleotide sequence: TGTGCCAGCAGTCTATTCAAGACAGGGCCCCAGCCCCAGCATTTT.